These T cell receptor beta chains were read from a single sample in a study of beta chain features in type 1 diabetes. Sequenced by immunoSEQ multiplex PCR; TCRdb stores in-frame clones only, minus some. Among roughly 230,000 clones listed, around 9.9% were seen once. Sequenced input: naive CD4+ T cells from blood. These receptors originate from a man in his thirties or forties with type 1 diabetes. CDR3s include the opening cysteine and the closing phenylalanine or tryptophan. The D gene is left open where the match is weak.

D gene,V gene,J gene,CDR3 protein
-,TRBV4-1,TRBJ1-2,CASSQEEPRSDGYTF
TRBD2,TRBV28,TRBJ2-1,CASSSTSGGQSYNEQFF
-,TRBV5-1,TRBJ2-3,CASSSQASTDTQYF
-,TRBV7-9,TRBJ2-1,CAIEIGTEQFF
-,TRBV29-1,TRBJ1-1,CSVEGTVNTEAFF
TRBD1,TRBV7-2,TRBJ2-7,CASSWTWTGVNEQYF
-,TRBV28,TRBJ2-3,CASSPSGAFSQDTQYF
-,TRBV5-4,TRBJ2-1,CASSLENGNEQFF
TRBD1,TRBV7-2,TRBJ2-1,CASSLTGSDEQFF
TRBD2,TRBV7-8,TRBJ2-7,CASSRVRTSGPLGQYF
-,TRBV27,TRBJ2-7,CASSSGQTRGFQQYF
TRBD1,TRBV18,TRBJ2-6,CASSRTGQGPFDSGANVLTF
-,TRBV5-1,TRBJ1-1,CASSFSGRGNTEAFF
TRBD1,TRBV19,TRBJ2-2,CASRKTGTGHTGELFF
-,TRBV5-4,TRBJ1-4,CASSSSDRSNEKLFF
-,TRBV7-3,TRBJ2-3,CASSLEGGAGNTQYF